This TCR beta chain was sequenced during a study of blood T cell repertoires in COVID-19. Libraries were prepared by immunoSEQ multiplex PCR; TCRdb keeps only in-frame clonotypes and omits some of them. The sample records more than 200,000 clones, about 85% being singletons. The CDR3 covers 16 residues. Trimming left V 0 bases short and J 5 bases short, with 14 bases between. The germline CDR1 and CDR2 sequences are SNHLY and FYNNEI. The TCR originated in a man aged 70 or older with acute or convalescent COVID-19. The V call is TRBV2, the J call TRBJ1-5; a possible D gene is TRBD1 (5 bases). Sequencing was performed on peripheral blood. The CDR3 nucleotides read TGTGCCAGCAGTGAAGCTCGAGGTCTAGGGGATCAGCCCCAGCATTTT. Amino acids: CASSEARGLGDQPQHF. The variable domain in full, with the rest retrieved from reference TRBV2 and TRBJ1-5, is EPEVTQTPSHQVTQMGQEVILRCVPISNHLYFYWYRQILGQKVEFLVSFYNNEISEKSEIFDDQFSVERPDGSNFTLKIRSTKLEDSAMYFCASSEARGLGDQPQHFGDGTRLSIL.